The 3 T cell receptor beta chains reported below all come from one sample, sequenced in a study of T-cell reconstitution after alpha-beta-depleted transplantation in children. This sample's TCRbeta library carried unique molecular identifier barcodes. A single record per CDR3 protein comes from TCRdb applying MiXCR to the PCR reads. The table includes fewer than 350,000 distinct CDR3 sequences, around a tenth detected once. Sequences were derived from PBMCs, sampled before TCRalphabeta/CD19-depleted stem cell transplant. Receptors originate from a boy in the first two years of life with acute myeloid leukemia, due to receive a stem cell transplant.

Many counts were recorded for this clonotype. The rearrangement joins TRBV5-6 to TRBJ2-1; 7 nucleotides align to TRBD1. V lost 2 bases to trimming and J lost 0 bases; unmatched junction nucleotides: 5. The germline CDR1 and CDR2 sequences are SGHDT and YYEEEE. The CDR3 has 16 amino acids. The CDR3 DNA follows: TGTGCCAGCAGCTTCGAGGCAGGGGGCTCCTACAATGAGCAGTTCTTC. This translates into CASSFEAGGSYNEQFF.

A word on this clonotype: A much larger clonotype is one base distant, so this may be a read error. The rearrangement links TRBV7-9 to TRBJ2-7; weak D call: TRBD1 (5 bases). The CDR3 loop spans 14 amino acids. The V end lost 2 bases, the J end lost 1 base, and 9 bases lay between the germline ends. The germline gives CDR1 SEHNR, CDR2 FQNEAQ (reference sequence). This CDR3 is CASSLLPGSYEQYF. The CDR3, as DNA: TGTGCCAGCAGCTTACTCCCAGGGTCCTACGAGCAGTACTTC.

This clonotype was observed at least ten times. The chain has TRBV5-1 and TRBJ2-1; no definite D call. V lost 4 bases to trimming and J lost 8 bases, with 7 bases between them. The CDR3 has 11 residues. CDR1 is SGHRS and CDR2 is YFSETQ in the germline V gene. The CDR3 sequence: CASSTSHEQFF. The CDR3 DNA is TGCGCCAGCAGCACAAGCCATGAGCAGTTCTTC.